The clone carrying this TCR beta chain occurred many times. Its antigen is not known. Patients had received no treatment of any kind before thyroid surgery. The V gene's germline CDR1 is ENHRY and CDR2 SYGVKD. Between the trimmed V and J ends, which lost 8 bases and 2 bases, there was a span of 17 bases. This CDR3 has 15 amino acids. This sample was included in a study of metastatic and nonmetastatic thyroid tumors. Points from the study as a whole: Relative to benign nodules, malignant thyroid tumors were reportedly characterized by significantly elevated TCR beta diversity in blood and tumor.

MiXCR re-clonotyped the PCR reads for TCRdb. The sample shows several thousand clones, 20% to 25% of them seen only once. The sequence derives from a female donor with papillary thyroid cancer or a benign thyroid nodule (not recorded which). Some clones in this sample may be carry-over from other donors' samples. Source material: adjacent normal tissue. The rearrangement uses TRBV10-3 and TRBJ2-3, with TRBD2 as a possible D gene (5 bases). The CDR3 protein is CAIQEETAITDTQYF. In DNA, the CDR3 is TGTGCCATCCAGGAGGAGACCGCCATCACAGATACGCAGTATTTT.